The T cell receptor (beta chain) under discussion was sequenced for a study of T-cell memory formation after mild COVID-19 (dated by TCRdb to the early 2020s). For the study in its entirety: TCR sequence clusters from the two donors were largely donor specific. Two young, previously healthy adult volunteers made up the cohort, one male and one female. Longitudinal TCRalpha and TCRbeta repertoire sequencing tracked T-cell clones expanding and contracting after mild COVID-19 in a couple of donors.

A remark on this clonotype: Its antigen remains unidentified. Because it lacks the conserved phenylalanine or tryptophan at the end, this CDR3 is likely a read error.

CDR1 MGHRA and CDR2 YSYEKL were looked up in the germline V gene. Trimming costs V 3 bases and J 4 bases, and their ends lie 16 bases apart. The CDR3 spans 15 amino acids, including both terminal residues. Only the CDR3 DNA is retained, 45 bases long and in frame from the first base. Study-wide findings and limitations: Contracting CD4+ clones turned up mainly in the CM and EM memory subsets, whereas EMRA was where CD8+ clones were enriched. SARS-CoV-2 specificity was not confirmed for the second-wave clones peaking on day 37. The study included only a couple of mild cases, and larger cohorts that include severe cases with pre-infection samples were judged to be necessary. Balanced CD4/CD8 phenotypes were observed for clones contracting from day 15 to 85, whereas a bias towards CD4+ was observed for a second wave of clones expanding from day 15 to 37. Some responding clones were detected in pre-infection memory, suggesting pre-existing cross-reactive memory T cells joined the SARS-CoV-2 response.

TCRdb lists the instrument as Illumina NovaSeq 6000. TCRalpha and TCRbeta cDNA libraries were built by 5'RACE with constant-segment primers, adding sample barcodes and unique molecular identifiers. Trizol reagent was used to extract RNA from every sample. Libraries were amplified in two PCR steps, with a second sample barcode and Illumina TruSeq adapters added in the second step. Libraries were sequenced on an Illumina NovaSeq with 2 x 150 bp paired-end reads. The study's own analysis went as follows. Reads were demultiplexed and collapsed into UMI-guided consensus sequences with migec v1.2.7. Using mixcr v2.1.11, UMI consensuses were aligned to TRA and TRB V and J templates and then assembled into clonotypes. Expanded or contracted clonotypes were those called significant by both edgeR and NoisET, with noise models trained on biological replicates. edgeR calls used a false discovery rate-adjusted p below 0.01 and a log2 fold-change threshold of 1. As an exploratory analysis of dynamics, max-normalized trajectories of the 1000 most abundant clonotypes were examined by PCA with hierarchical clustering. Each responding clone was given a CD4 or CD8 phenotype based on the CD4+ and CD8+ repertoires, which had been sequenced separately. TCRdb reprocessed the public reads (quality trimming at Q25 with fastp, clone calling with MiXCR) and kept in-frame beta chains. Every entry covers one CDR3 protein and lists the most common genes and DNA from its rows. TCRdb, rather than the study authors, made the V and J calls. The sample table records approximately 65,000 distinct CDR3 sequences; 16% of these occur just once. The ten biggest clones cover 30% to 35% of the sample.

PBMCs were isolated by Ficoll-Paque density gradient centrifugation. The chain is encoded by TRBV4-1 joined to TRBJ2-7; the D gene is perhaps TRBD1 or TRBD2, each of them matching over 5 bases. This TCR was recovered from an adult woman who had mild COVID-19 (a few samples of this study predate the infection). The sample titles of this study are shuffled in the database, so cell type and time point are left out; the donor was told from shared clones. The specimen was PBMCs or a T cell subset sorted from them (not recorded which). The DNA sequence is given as TGCGCCAGCAGCCATAGTAGGGGAGATTCATACGAGCAGTACTTA. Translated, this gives CASSHSRGDSYEQYL.